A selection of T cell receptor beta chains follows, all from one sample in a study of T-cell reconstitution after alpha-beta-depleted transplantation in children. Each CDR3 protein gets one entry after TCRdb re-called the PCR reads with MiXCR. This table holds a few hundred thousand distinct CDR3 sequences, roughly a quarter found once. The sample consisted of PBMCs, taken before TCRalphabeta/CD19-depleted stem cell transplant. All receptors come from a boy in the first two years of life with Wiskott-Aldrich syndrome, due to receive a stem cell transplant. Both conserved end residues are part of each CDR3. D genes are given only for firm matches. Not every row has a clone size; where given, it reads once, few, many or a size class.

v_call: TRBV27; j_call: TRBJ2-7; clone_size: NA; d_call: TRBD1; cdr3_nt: TGTGCCAGCACCTCTTTTTCTACAGGGGACTACGAGCAGTACTTC; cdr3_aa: CASTSFSTGDYEQYF
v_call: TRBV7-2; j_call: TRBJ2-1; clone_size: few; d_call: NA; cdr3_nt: TGTGCCAGCAGCTTAGCGACGTTTGGGGAGCAGTTCTTC; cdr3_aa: CASSLATFGEQFF
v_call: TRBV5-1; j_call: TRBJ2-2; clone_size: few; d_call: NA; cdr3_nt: TGCGCCAGCAGCTTGGGACCGGCGAACACCGGGGAGCTGTTTTTT; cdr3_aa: CASSLGPANTGELFF
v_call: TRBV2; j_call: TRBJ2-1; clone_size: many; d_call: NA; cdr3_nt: TGTGCCAGCAGTGATGCCGGACGGGGACTCTACAATGAGCAGTTCTTC; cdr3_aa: CASSDAGRGLYNEQFF
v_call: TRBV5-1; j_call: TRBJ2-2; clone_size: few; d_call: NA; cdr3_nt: TGTGCCAGCAGCACAGGGCAGAACACCGGGGAGCTGTTTTTT; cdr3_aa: CASSTGQNTGELFF
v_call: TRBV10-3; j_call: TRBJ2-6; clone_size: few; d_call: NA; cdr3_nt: TGTGCCATCAGTGAAGGGGGGGCTGGGGCCAACGTCCTGACTTTC; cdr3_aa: CAISEGGAGANVLTF
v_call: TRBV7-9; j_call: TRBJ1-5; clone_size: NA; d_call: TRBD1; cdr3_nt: TGTGCCAGCAGCAACACGACAGGGGGGCTACGGCAGCCCCAGCATTTT; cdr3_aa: CASSNTTGGLRQPQHF
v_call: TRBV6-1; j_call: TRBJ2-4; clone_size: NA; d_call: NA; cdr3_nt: TGTGCCAGCAGTAGTCCTTCAGGGAAAAACATTCAGTACTTC; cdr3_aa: CASSSPSGKNIQYF
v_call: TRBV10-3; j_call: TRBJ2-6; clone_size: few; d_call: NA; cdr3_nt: TGTGCCATCAGTGAGGAGGTCAGGCGAATCTCTGGGGCCAACGTCCTGACTTTC; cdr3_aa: CAISEEVRRISGANVLTF
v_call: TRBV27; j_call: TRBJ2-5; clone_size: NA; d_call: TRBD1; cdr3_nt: TGTGCCAGCAGACAGGGGGGCAGCCCGGCGACCCAGTACTTC; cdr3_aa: CASRQGGSPATQYF
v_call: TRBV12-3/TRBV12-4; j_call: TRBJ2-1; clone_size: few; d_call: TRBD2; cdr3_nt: TGTGCCAGCAGTCCTCTAAGCGGGAGGTCCTACAATGAGCAGTTCTTC; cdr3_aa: CASSPLSGRSYNEQFF
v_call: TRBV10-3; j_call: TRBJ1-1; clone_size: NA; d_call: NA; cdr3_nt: TGTGCCATCAGTGACGGGGGGGAGATCACTGAAGCTTTCTTT; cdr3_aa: CAISDGGEITEAFF
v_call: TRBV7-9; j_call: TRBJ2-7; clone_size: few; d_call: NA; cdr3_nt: TGTGCCAGCAGCGGAGGGGACTCCTACGAGCAGTACTTC; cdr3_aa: CASSGGDSYEQYF
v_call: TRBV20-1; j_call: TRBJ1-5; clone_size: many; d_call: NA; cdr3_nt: TGCAGTGCTAGAGATCGCCGGTTGGGCAATCAGCCCCAGCATTTT; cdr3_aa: CSARDRRLGNQPQHF
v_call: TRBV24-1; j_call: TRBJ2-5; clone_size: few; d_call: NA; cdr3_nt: TGTGCCACCAGTGATTTGAGCGTTCGAGAGACCCAGTACTTC; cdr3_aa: CATSDLSVRETQYF
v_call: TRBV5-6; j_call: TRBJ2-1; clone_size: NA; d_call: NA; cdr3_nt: TGTGCCAGCAGCTTTCGTTCACGCGGGTTCTACAATGAGCAGTTCTTC; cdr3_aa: CASSFRSRGFYNEQFF
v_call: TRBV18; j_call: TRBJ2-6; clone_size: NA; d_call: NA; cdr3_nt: TGTGCCAGCTCACCAATATCGGTTGATGGGGCCAACGTCCTGACTTTC; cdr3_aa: CASSPISVDGANVLTF
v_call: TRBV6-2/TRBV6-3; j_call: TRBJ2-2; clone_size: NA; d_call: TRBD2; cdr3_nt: TGTGCCAGCAGTTATTCGGCGGGAGGAGGGTCAGGCACCGGGGAGCTGTTTTTT; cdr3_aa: CASSYSAGGGSGTGELFF
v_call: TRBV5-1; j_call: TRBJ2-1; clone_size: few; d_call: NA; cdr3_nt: TGCGCCAGCAGCCAGGACCTCTCTGGGGGTGAGCAGTTCTTC; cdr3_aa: CASSQDLSGGEQFF
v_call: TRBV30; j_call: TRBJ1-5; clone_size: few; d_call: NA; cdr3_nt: TGTGCCTGGAGTGTGACAGTAGGTCAGCCCCAGCATTTT; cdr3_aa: CAWSVTVGQPQHF
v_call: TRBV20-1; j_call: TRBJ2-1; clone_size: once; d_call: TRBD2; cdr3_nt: TGCTGTGCTAGAGTAGCGGGATTGGCCTACAATGAGCAGTTCTTC; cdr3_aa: CCARVAGLAYNEQFF
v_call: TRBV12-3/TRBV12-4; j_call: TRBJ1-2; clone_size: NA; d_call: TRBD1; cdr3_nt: TGTGCCAGCAGTCGCAGCAGGGGGCGCGGATACTATGGCTACACCTTC; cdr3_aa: CASSRSRGRGYYGYTF
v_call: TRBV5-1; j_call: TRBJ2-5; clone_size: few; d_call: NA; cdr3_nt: TGCGCCAGCAGCTTGGGGTTTGGAGCGTACCAAGAGACCCAGTACTTC; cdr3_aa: CASSLGFGAYQETQYF
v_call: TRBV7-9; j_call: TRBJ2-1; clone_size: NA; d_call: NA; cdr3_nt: TGTGCCAGCAGCTCCTATAGCGGAAAGGGGCTCTTC; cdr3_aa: CASSSYSGKGLF
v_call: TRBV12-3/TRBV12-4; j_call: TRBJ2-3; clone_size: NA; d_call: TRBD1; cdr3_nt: TGTGCCAGCAGTCCTCTGAGAGGGGGCCCAGATACGCAGTATTTT; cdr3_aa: CASSPLRGGPDTQYF
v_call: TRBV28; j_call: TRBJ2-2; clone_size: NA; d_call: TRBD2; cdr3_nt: TGTGCCAGCAGCCGGCCTAGCGGGAGCGTAGGGGAGCTGTTTTTT; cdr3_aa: CASSRPSGSVGELFF
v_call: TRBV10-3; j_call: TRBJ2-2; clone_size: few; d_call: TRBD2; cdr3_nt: TGTGCCATCAGTGAGTCGTCTAGCGGGAACACCGGGGAGCTGTTTTTT; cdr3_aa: CAISESSSGNTGELFF
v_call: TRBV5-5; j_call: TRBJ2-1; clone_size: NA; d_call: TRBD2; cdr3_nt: TGTGCCAGCAGCTTACTAGCGGGGGAGTCCCATGAGCAGTTCTTC; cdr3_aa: CASSLLAGESHEQFF
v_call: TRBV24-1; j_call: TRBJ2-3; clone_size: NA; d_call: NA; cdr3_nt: TGTGCCACCAGTGATTTCTCTGACTACACAGATACGCAGTATTTT; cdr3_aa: CATSDFSDYTDTQYF
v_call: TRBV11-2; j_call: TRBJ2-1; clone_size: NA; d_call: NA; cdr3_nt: TGTGCCAGCAGCCAAAGAAGAGGCGGGACCTTCTCCTACAATGAGCAGTTCTTC; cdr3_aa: CASSQRRGGTFSYNEQFF
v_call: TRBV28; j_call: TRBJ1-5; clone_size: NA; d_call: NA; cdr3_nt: TGTGCCAGCAGTTTAGACCCGGTACAGCCCCAGCATTTT; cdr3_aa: CASSLDPVQPQHF
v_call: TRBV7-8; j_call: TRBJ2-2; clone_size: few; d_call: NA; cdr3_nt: TGTGCCAGCACCTCAGGTGGCCGGGAGCTGTTTTTT; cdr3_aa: CASTSGGRELFF
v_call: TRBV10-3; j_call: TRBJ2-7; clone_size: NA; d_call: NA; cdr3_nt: TGTGCCATCAGTGAGTCGTCACCGCCCTACGAGCAGTACTTC; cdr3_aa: CAISESSPPYEQYF
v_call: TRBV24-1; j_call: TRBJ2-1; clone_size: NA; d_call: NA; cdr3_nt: TGTGCCACCAGTGACCGCCAAATCCAAAAGCAGTTCTTC; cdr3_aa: CATSDRQIQKQFF
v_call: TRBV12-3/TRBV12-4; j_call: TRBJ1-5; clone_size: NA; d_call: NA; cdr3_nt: TGTGCCAGCAGGTCAGGGAGGGATCAGCCCCAGCATTTT; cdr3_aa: CASRSGRDQPQHF
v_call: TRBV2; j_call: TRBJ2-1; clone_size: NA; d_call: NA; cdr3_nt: TGTGCCAGCAGGGGTAGTAGGAATGAGCAGTTCTTC; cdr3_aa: CASRGSRNEQFF
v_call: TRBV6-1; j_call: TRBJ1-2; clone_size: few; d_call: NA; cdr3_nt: TGTGCCAGCAGTGACAGGGTGAGGGGAAACTATGGCTACACCTTC; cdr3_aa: CASSDRVRGNYGYTF
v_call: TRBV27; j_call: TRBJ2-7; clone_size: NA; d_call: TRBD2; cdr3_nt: TGTGCCAGCAGTTTATTTAGCGGGAGGGATAACGAGCATTACTTC; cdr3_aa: CASSLFSGRDNEHYF
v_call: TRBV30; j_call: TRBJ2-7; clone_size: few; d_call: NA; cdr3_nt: TGTGCCTGGAGTGTACCGGGCCCCTACGAGCAGTACTTC; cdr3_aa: CAWSVPGPYEQYF
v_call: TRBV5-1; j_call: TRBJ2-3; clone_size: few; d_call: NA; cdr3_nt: TGCGCCAGCAGCTTGATTGTCACAGCAGATACGCAGTATTTT; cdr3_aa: CASSLIVTADTQYF
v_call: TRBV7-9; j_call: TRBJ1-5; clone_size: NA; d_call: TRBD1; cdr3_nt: TGTGCCAGCAGCTTGGGACAGGGCTCCGTGAGCAATCAGCCCCAGCATTTT; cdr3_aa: CASSLGQGSVSNQPQHF